The 25 T cell receptor beta chains given below trace back to one sample, sequenced in a study of OX40 agonist ivuxolimab in advanced cancers. Only in-frame clones appear in the TCRdb table, and some are missing; sequencing was by immunoSEQ multiplex PCR. This sample yields 65,000 to 90,000 clones, of which 75% to 95% are seen a single time; almost 8.5% belongs to the top ten. The material sequenced was CD4+ or CD8+ T cells sorted from blood, taken in a trial of the OX40 agonist ivuxolimab. The receptors were sampled from an adult with an advanced solid tumor such as melanoma, head and neck, liver or kidney cancer.

The V and J genes are TRBV15 and TRBJ1-3; 10 bases align to TRBD1. J lost 2 bases, V lost 4 bases, and 8 bases had no gene match. The CDR3 is 17 amino acids. Germline V gene lookup returns CDR1 LNHNV and CDR2 YYDKDF (reference sequence). The CDR3 DNA reads TGTGCCACCAGCACCGGGACAGGGGTTCCCGCTGGAAACACCATATATTTT. This codes for CATSTGTGVPAGNTIYF.

Only one count was recorded for this clone. This chain joins TRBV28 and TRBJ1-5; D remains ambiguous. CDR3 length: 17 amino acids. V lost 3 bases, J lost 2 bases, and 17 bases lay in between. Looked up from germline, CDR1 is MDHEN and CDR2 is SYDVKM. The CDR3 is CASSFWLVKHGNQPQHF. The CDR3 nucleotides are TGTGCCAGCAGTTTTTGGCTAGTCAAGCATGGCAATCAGCCCCAGCATTTT.

This chain links TRBV4-1 with TRBJ1-2; 7 nucleotides align to TRBD1. The junction had 10 bases not matched to a gene; V was cut back by 1 base and J by 8 bases. Germline V gene data show CDR1 as MGHRA and CDR2 as YSYEKL. The CDR3 consists of 15 residues. CDR3 sequence reads: CASSQVVLTGDGYTF. Here the CDR3 DNA reads TGCGCCAGCAGCCAAGTCGTTTTAACAGGGGACGGCTACACCTTC.

The rearrangement joins TRBV30 to TRBJ2-3; the match to TRBD1 covers 11 bases. CDR1 and CDR2 from the germline V gene are GTSNPN and SVGIG (reference sequence). The length of the CDR3 is 14 residues. With V trimmed by 8 bases and J by 5 bases, 9 bases remained unmatched. CDR3 sequence reads: CAVSRGQGVDTQYF. The CDR3 DNA reads as TGTGCCGTCTCTAGGGGACAGGGGGTAGATACGCAGTATTTT.

The CDR3 loop is CASSPGGGYGYTF. The DNA for the CDR3 is TGTGCCAGCAGCCCAGGGGGGGGCTATGGCTACACCTTC. The V gene is TRBV28, the J gene TRBJ1-2, with 7 bases identical to TRBD1. The trim removed 6 bases at V and 4 bases at J, leaving 5 bases unmatched. The CDR3 is 13 amino acids. Looked up from germline, CDR1 is MDHEN and CDR2 is SYDVKM.

The table lists this clone with a few counts. V usage is TRBV7-2 and J usage is TRBJ1-1; no clear D. From germline, CDR1 is SGHTA and CDR2 FQGNSA. This CDR3 comprises 14 residues. Trimming took off 1 base at V and 7 bases at J, with 13 bases between the two ends. In DNA form, the CDR3 reads TGTGCCAGCAGCTTAGAAGGACGGGCAGTTGAAGCTTTCTTT. Encoded protein: CASSLEGRAVEAFF.

This clone was detected only once. V is TRBV6-5 and J is TRBJ2-7; D gene unclear. Per germline, CDR1 MNHEY and CDR2 SVGAGI. CDR3 length: 14 residues. With 5 bases removed from V and 1 base from J, the gap between germline ends came to 12 bases. DNA of the CDR3: TGTGCCAGCAGTCCCGGGTTAGGGTCCTACGAGCAGTACGTC. Translating gives CASSPGLGSYEQYV.

The rearrangement joins TRBV28 to TRBJ2-7; no reliable D call. Germline V lookup: CDR1 MDHEN, CDR2 SYDVKM. V gave up 2 bases and J gave up 1 base, with 3 bases separating them. The CDR3 has 12 residues. CDR3 sequence: CASSLPSYEQYF. CDR3 nucleotide sequence: TGTGCCAGCAGTTTACCTTCCTACGAGCAGTACTTC.

J is TRBJ1-2 and V is TRBV6-5, with 7 positions matching TRBD1. V trimming: 0 bases; J trimming: 7 bases; junction bases outside the gene matches: 8. The CDR3 runs to 15 residues. Germline values: CDR1 MNHEY, CDR2 SVGAGI. CDR3 sequence: CASSYSTGRFSGYTF. CDR3 in DNA: TGTGCCAGCAGTTACTCGACAGGGAGGTTCAGTGGCTACACCTTC.

A remark on this clone: Additional DNA sequences in this sample encode the identical CDR3. V is TRBV28 and J is TRBJ1-5; 11 bases map to TRBD1. The CDR3 length is 14 residues. Germline CDR1 reads MDHEN; CDR2 reads SYDVKM. After removal of 5 bases from V and 7 bases from J, the junction contained 4 bases not matched to a gene. CDR3 region: CASSLGQGGQPQHF. CDR3 in DNA: TGTGCCAGCAGTCTGGGACAGGGGGGACAGCCCCAGCATTTT. The entire variable domain, with the rest obtained from reference TRBV28 and TRBJ1-5, is as follows: DVKVTQSSRYLVKRTGEKVFLECVQDMDHENMFWYRQDPGLGLRLIYFSYDVKMKEKGDIPEGYSVSREKKERFSLILESASTNQTSMYLCASSLGQGGQPQHFGDGTRLSIL.

The rearrangement uses TRBV30 and TRBJ1-5; D perhaps matches TRBD1 (6 bases). CDR3 length equals 16 residues. Per the germline V gene, CDR1 is GTSNPN and CDR2 is SVGIG (reference sequence). Trimming left V 4 bases short and J 0 bases short, with 16 bases between. The CDR3 here is CAWKGGRTHSNQPQHF. The CDR3 DNA follows: TGTGCCTGGAAGGGGGGGAGGACACATAGCAATCAGCCCCAGCATTTT.

CDR3 amino acids: CASSNLEGGTYNEQFF. In DNA, the CDR3 is TGTGCCAGCAGCAATCTAGAAGGGGGAACTTACAATGAGCAGTTCTTC. The chain has TRBV7-9 and TRBJ2-1, with D perhaps matching TRBD1 (6 bases). The CDR3 has 16 residues. Germline V gene sequence: CDR1 SEHNR, CDR2 FQNEAQ (reference sequence). V gave up 5 bases and J gave up 4 bases, with 18 bases separating them.

This clone was observed a handful of times. V usage is TRBV28 and J usage is TRBJ1-3; no reliable D call. The CDR3 consists of 13 residues. Germline CDR1 MDHEN, CDR2 SYDVKM. V lost 5 bases and J lost 3, with 8 bases in between. The CDR3 reads CASSRSLGNTIYF. The CDR3 region has the DNA TGTGCCAGCAGTCGTTCACTTGGAAACACCATATATTTT.

V usage is TRBV6-5 and J usage is TRBJ2-1; D gene uncertain. CDR1 MNHEY and CDR2 SVGAGI come from the germline V gene. The V end lost 0 bases, the J end lost 3 bases, and 6 bases lay between the germline ends. This CDR3 is built from 14 residues. In nucleotides, the CDR3 is TGTGCCAGCAGTTACTCTCCTAGCTACAATGAGCAGTTCTTC. Encoded protein: CASSYSPSYNEQFF.

The chain combines TRBV25-1 with TRBJ2-2; TRBD2 aligns across 14 bases. V gave up 5 bases and J gave up 5 bases; unmatched junction bases: 7. There are 17 residues in the CDR3. Germline-derived CDR1 and CDR2 are MGHDK and SYGVNS. Written as DNA, the CDR3 is TGTGCCAGCAGTATAGGGACTAGCGGGAGTGGAACCGGGGAGCTGTTTTTT. It specifies CASSIGTSGSGTGELFF.

This sequence joins TRBV6-6 and TRBJ1-6; 8 bases are a match to TRBD1. The germline gives CDR1 MNHNY, CDR2 SVGAGI (reference sequence). This CDR3 spans 14 amino acids. V lost 7 bases, J lost 6 bases, and 5 bases stayed unmatched. CDR3 DNA: TGTGCCAGCAAGACAGGGGTGGGTAATTCACCCCTCCACTTT. Translation: CASKTGVGNSPLHF.

DNA for the CDR3: TGTGCCAGTAGCGACAGGGGAATGAACCAGCCCCAGCATTTT. This sequence encodes CASSDRGMNQPQHF. This rearrangement joins TRBV19 to TRBJ1-5; 8 bases are shared with TRBD1. This CDR3 region has 14 residues. CDR1 and CDR2 (germline): LNHDA, SQIVND (reference sequence). The V segment lost 6 bases and the J segment 7 bases; nucleotides outside the gene matches: 8. Full variable domain (rest looked up from reference TRBV19 and TRBJ1-5): DGGITQSPKYLFRKEGQNVTLSCEQNLNHDAMYWYRQDPGQGLRLIYYSQIVNDFQKGDIAEGYSVSREKKESFPLTVTSAQKNPTAFYLCASSDRGMNQPQHFGDGTRLSIL.

The CDR3 here is CASGSTTRANIQYF. CDR3 coding DNA: TGTGCTAGTGGTTCGACGACTAGAGCAAACATTCAGTACTTC. The chain links TRBV12-5 to TRBJ2-4; a possible D gene is TRBD2 (6 bases). Per germline, CDR1 LGHNT and CDR2 FRNRAP. Trimming took 4 bases from V and 6 from J, leaving 13 bases between them. The length of the CDR3 is 14 residues. Full variable domain (rest looked up from reference TRBV12-5 and TRBJ2-4): DARVTQTPRHKVTEMGQEVTMRCQPILGHNTVFWYRQTMMQGLELLAYFRNRAPLDDSGMPKDRFSAEMPDATLATLKIQPSEPRDSAVYFCASGSTTRANIQYFGAGTRLSVL.

This rearrangement joins TRBV28 to TRBJ2-5; no clear D. The CDR3 is 14 residues long. Germline lookup yields CDR1 MDHEN and CDR2 SYDVKM. Trimming cost V 3 bases and J 2 bases, with 10 bases left between them. The CDR3 coding sequence is TGTGCCAGCAGTTTGTTCGGGTATCAAGAGACCCAGTACTTC. This codes for CASSLFGYQETQYF.

V gene TRBV4-2 combines with J gene TRBJ1-1; 10 nucleotides align to TRBD1. The CDR3 contains 16 residues. CDR1 and CDR2 from the germline V gene are LGHNA and YNFKEQ. The V gene end was trimmed by 4 bases and the J gene end by 5 bases; junction bases not matched to a gene: 10. The CDR3 region has the DNA TGTGCCAGCAGCCCTAGACAGGGGGCGCGTGGGACTGAAGCTTTCTTT. The encoded protein is CASSPRQGARGTEAFF.

The rearrangement joins TRBV28 to TRBJ2-1, with 7 bases matching TRBD2. CDR1 MDHEN and CDR2 SYDVKM come from the germline V gene. The CDR3 spans 14 residues. V lost 3 bases, J lost 7 bases, and 6 bases stayed unmatched. CDR3 nucleotide sequence: TGTGCCAGCAGTTTTCGCGGCGGGAGTAATGAGCAGTTCTTC. Translation gives CASSFRGGSNEQFF.

This clone was found a few times. This sample also contains other DNA sequences that code for the same CDR3. The V call is TRBV9, the J call TRBJ2-3, with D unresolved. The V end lost 0 bases, the J end lost 1 base, and 3 bases lay between the germline ends. The length of the CDR3 is 13 residues. Germline values: CDR1 SGDLS, CDR2 YYNGEE. The chain's CDR3 is CASSVGGTDTQYF. CDR3 DNA: TGTGCCAGCAGCGTAGGCGGCACAGATACGCAGTATTTT.

J is TRBJ2-7 and V is TRBV2; D unresolved. V lost 2 bases to trimming and J lost 5 bases, with 4 bases between them. This CDR3 comprises 11 residues. CDR1 and CDR2 (germline): SNHLY, FYNNEI. The CDR3 region is CASSERHEQYF. The CDR3 bases are TGTGCCAGCAGTGAAAGACACGAGCAGTACTTC.

The V call is TRBV11-2, the J call TRBJ1-4; 7 bases line up with TRBD1. The J segment lost 9 bases and the V segment lost 5 bases, leaving 15 bases of the junction unmatched. This CDR3 contains 16 residues. In germline, CDR1 is SGHAT, CDR2 FQNNGV. CDR3 nucleotide sequence: TGTGCCAGCAGCCTACCATCCGGGACAGAACGGAAAAAACTGTTTTTT. Its protein product is CASSLPSGTERKKLFF.

The chain recombines TRBV10-3 with TRBJ1-1; 12 nucleotides line up with TRBD1. The V gene end was trimmed by 6 bases and the J gene end by 5 bases; junction bases not matched to a gene: 4. Germline CDR1 and CDR2: ENHRY and SYGVKD. The CDR3 runs to 14 residues. The CDR3 coding sequence is TGTGCCATCAGCACGGGACAGGGGGCGACTGAAGCTTTCTTT. This gives the protein CAISTGQGATEAFF.